One sample yielded the 8 T cell receptor beta chains listed below, sequenced in a study of response to subunit inactivated influenza vaccine. TCRdb reanalysed the RT-PCR reads using MiXCR and keeps one entry per CDR3 protein. The table shows more than 500,000 distinct CDR3 sequences, with approximately 11% occurring only once. This sample was also put to use in a study of T cells expressing NK-cell markers. That source reports: With UMIs, 5'RACE template switching was used to make TCR beta cDNA.

The sample in question was PBMCs from blood, obtained on the day of vaccination. All receptors come from a man aged 50 to 60 who received an inactivated influenza vaccine.

The V gene is TRBV30, the J gene TRBJ2-7, with D possibly being TRBD1 (6 bases). The CDR3 runs to 13 residues. V was clipped by 2 bases and J by 2 bases, with 10 bases between them. CDR1 GTSNPN and CDR2 SVGIG come from the germline V gene (reference sequence). CDR3 residues: CAWSPGHPYEQYF. CDR3 nucleotides: TGTGCCTGGAGTCCGGGACATCCCTACGAGCAGTACTTC.

The chain combines TRBV29-1 with TRBJ2-1; 15 positions match TRBD2. The CDR3 has 16 amino acids. Looked up from germline, CDR1 is SQVTM and CDR2 is ANQGSEA. The trim removed 4 bases at V and 4 bases at J, leaving 5 bases unmatched. CDR3 nucleotide sequence: TGCAGCGTTGTGCGGACTAGCGGGGGGGTATACAATGAGCAGTTCTTC. Translated, it gives CSVVRTSGGVYNEQFF.

The rearrangement uses TRBV5-1 and TRBJ2-5; the match to TRBD2 covers 7 bases. With V trimmed by 4 bases and J by 4 bases, 7 bases remained unmatched. The CDR3 has 14 amino acids. From germline, CDR1 is SGHRS and CDR2 YFSETQ. CDR3 sequence reads: CASSTRTSRETQYF. CDR3 sequence (DNA): TGCGCCAGCAGCACCCGGACTAGTCGAGAGACCCAGTACTTC.

This clonotype was picked up a small number of times. The genes are TRBV6-2 or TRBV6-3 and TRBJ2-7; D is ambiguous. This CDR3 contains 16 residues. Germline V gene sequence: CDR1 MNHEY, CDR2 SVGEGT. V lost 7 bases and J lost 2, with 21 bases in between. The CDR3 sequence is CASTRLGKTYTYEQYF. The DNA of the CDR3 is TGTGCCAGCACCCGGTTGGGCAAGACCTATACCTACGAGCAGTACTTC.

This clonotype was picked up many times. The chain combines TRBV20-1 with TRBJ2-1; D ambiguous. The CDR3 length is 13 residues. In germline, CDR1 is DFQATT, CDR2 SNEGSKA (reference sequence). The CDR3 is CSATGSSYNEQFF. CDR3 in DNA: TGCAGCGCGACTGGATCCTCCTACAATGAGCAGTTCTTC.

This clonotype was detected a few times. The chain employs TRBV11-2 and TRBJ2-1, with a weak D call TRBD2 (5 bases). V shed 1 base and J shed 0 bases, with 13 bases lying between them. The CDR3 runs to 17 residues. Germline loops: CDR1 SGHAT, CDR2 FQNNGV. The CDR3 here is CASSLVRRGGSYNEQFF. In DNA form, the CDR3 reads TGTGCCAGCAGCTTAGTTAGACGCGGAGGCTCCTACAATGAGCAGTTCTTC.

The chain is built from TRBV3-1 and TRBJ2-3; D not resolved. The CDR3 runs to 14 residues. The V end was cut by 0 bases, the J end by 8 bases, with 12 bases between. In germline, CDR1 is LGHDT, CDR2 YNNKEL (reference sequence). The CDR3 DNA is TGTGCCAGCAGCCAAGAACGGCACCCCGGTACGCAGTATTTT. Translating gives CASSQERHPGTQYF.

There are a few counts of this clonotype. This chain joins TRBV20-1 and TRBJ2-2, with TRBD2 as a possible D gene (5 bases). The germline V gene encodes CDR1 DFQATT and CDR2 SNEGSKA (reference sequence). The CDR3 contains 14 residues. V lost 5 bases and J 0 bases, leaving 10 bases between the germline ends. The CDR3 is CSAWTRTNTGELFF. In DNA form, the CDR3 reads TGCAGTGCTTGGACTCGAACGAACACCGGGGAGCTGTTTTTT.